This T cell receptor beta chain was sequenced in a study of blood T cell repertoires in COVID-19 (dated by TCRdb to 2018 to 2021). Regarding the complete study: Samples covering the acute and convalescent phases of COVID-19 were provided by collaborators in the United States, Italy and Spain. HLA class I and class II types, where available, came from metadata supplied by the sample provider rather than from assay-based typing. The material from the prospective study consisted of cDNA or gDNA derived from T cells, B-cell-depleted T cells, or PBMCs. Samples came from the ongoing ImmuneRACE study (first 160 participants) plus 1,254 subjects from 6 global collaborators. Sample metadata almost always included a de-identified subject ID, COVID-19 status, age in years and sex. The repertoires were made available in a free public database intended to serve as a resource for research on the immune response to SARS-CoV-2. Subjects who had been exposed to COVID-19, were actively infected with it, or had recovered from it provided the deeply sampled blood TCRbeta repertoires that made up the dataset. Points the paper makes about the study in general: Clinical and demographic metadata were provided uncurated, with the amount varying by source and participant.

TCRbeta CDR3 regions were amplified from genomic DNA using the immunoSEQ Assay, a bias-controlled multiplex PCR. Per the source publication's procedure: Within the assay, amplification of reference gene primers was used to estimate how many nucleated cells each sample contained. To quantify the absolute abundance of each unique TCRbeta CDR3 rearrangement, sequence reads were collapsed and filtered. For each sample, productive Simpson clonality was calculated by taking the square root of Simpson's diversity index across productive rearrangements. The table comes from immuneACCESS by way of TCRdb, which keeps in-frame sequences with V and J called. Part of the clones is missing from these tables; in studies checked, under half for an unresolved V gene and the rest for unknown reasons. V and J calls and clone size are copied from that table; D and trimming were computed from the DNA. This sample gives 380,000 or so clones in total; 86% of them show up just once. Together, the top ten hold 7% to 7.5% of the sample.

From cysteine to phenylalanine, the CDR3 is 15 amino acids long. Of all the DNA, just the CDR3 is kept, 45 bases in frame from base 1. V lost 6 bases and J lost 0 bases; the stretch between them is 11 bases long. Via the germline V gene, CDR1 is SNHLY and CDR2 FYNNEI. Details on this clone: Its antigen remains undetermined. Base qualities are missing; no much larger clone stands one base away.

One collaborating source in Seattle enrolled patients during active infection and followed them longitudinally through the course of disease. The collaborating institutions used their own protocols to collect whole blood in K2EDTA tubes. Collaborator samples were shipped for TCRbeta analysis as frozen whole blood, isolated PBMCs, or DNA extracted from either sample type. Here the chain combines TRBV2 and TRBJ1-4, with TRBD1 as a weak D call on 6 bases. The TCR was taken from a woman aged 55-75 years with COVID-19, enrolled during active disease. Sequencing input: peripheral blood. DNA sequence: TGTGCCAGCAGCTACAGGGAGACAACTAATGAAAAACTGTTTTTT. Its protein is CASSYRETTNEKLFF.